This note documents a single T cell receptor (beta chain) sequence. Its matching antigen is unknown. Researchers took RNA transcripts and amplified the TCR beta CDR3 regions from them. With the HTBI primer set, the TCR CDR3 went through a first round of RT-PCR. Using its own MiXCR run on the multiplex PCR reads, TCRdb lists one record per CDR3 protein. The table shows about 610,000 distinct CDR3 sequences, with about 14% occurring only once. The source of the sample is a study of T cells in Graves' hyperthyroidism and ophthalmopathy. Trimming cost V 4 bases and J 1 base, with 7 bases left between them. This CDR3 region has 14 residues. Germline assignment: CDR1 SEHNR and CDR2 FQNEAQ (reference sequence). Overall study findings and caveats: Using 13 V-J features, a model discriminated ophthalmopathy from stable hyperthyroidism.

The sequence came from a woman aged 40 to 50 with Graves' ophthalmopathy. Sequencing was done on a sample of blood. This chain joins TRBV7-9 and TRBJ2-2, with D unclear. DNA of the CDR3: TGTGCCAGCAGCTCGAACTTGAACACCGGGGAGCTGTTTTTT. This codes for CASSSNLNTGELFF.